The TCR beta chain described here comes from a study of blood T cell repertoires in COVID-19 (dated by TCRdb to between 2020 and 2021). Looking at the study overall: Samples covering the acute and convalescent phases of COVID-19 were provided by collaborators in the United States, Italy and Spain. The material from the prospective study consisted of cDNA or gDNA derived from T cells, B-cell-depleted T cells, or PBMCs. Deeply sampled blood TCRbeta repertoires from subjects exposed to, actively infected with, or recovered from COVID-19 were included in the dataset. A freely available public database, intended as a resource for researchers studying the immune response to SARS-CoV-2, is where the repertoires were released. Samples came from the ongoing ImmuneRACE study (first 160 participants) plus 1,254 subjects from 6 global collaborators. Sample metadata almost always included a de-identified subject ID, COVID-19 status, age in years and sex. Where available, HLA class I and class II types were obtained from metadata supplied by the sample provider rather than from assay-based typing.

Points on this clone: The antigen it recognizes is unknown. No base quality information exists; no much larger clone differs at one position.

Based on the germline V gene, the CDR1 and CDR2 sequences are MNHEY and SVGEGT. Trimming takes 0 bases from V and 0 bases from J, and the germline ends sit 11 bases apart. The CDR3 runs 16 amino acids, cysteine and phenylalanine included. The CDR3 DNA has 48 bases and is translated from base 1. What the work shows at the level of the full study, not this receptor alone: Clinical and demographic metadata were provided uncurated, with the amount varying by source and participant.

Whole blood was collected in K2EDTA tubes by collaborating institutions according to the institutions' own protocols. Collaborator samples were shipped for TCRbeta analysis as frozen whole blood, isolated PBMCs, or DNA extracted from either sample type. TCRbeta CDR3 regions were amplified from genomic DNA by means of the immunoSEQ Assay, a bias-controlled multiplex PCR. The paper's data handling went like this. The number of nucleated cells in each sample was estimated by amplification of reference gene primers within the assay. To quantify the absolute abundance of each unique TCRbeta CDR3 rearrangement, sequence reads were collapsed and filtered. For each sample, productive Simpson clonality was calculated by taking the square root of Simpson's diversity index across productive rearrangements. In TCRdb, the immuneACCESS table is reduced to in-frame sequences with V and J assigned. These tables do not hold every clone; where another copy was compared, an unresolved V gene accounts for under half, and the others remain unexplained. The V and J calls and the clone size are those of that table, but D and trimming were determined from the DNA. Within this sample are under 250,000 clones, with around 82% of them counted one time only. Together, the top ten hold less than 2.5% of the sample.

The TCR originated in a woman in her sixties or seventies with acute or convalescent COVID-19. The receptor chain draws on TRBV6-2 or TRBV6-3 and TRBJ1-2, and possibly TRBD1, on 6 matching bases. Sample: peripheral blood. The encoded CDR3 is CASSYSNRAANYGYTF. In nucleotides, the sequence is TGTGCCAGCAGTTACTCGAACAGGGCAGCTAACTATGGCTACACCTTC.